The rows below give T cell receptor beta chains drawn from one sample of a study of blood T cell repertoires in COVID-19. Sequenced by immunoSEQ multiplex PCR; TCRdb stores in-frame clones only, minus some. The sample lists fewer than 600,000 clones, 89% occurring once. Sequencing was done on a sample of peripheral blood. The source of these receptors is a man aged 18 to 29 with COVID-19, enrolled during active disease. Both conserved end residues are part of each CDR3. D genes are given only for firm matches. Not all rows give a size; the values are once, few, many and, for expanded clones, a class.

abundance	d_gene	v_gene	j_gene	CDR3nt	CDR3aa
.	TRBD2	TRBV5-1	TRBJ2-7	TGCGCCAGCAGCTTCGGCGGGAGGGCCAACGAGCAGTACTTC	CASSFGGRANEQYF
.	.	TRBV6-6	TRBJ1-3	TGTGCCAGCAGGGGCACAGGGAAGGGGAACACCATATATTTT	CASRGTGKGNTIYF
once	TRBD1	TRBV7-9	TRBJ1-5	TGTGCCAGCAGCGGGACAGATAGCAATCAGCCCCAGCATTTT	CASSGTDSNQPQHF
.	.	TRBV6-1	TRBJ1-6	TGTGCCAGCAGTGAAGACGTCGGGAATAATTCACCCCTCCACTTT	CASSEDVGNNSPLHF
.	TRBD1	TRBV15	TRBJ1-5	TGTGCCACCAGCAGCATGATTCAGGGGGCCGGGCAGCCCCAGCATTTT	CATSSMIQGAGQPQHF
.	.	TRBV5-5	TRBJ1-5	TGTGCCAGCAGCTTGGTATTACAGGTGAATCAGCCCCAGCATTTT	CASSLVLQVNQPQHF
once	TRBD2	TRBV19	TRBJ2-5	TGTGCCAGTAGTGTATCTAGCGGGATGGGTGAGACCCAGTACTTC	CASSVSSGMGETQYF
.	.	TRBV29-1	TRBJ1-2	TGCAGCGTCCCAGCCACAGGGTCCGACTATGGCTACACCTTC	CSVPATGSDYGYTF
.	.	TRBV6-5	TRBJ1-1	TGTGCCAGCAGTTACTCGATAGAGAACACTGAAGCTTTCTTT	CASSYSIENTEAFF
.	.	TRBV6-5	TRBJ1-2	TGTGCCACGGCGGTGGACTATGGCTACACCTTC	CATAVDYGYTF
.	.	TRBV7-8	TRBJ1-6	TGTGCCAGCAGCTTAGATGACGGGGGAGGGTCCTATAATTCACCCCTCCACTTT	CASSLDDGGGSYNSPLHF
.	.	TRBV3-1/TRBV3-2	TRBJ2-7	TGTGCCAGCAGCCAAGATCGGGGGAATATAGGCGAGCAGTACTTC	CASSQDRGNIGEQYF
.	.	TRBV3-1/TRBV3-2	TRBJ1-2	TGTGCCAGCAGCCAATATGGCTGGTTCGGGATAGGCTACACCTTC	CASSQYGWFGIGYTF
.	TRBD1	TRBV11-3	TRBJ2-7	TGTGCCAGCAGCTACCGGACAGGACCTACCTACGAGCAGTACTTC	CASSYRTGPTYEQYF
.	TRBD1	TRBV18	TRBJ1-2	TGTGCCAGCTCTGAGGGGGCCGGTAACTATGGCTACACCTTC	CASSEGAGNYGYTF
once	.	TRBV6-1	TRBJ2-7	TGTGCCAGCAGTGAAATACAGGGTAAGGGGCAGTACTTC	CASSEIQGKGQYF
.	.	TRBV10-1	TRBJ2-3	TGCGCCAGCAGTGAAGAAAACATCCATACGCAGTATTTT	CASSEENIHTQYF
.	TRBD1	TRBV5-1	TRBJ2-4	TGCGCCAGCAGTTACGACGGACAGGGAAACATTCAGTACTTC	CASSYDGQGNIQYF
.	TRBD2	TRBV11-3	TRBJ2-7	TGTGCCAGCAGCTCCGGGACTAGCTACGAGCAGTACTTC	CASSSGTSYEQYF
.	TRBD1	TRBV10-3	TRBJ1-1	TGTGCCATCAGTGAAACAGGGGGCATGAACACTGAAGCTTTCTTT	CAISETGGMNTEAFF
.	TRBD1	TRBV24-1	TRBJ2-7	TGTGCCACCAGTAATCCGGGACAGGGTGACTACGAGCAGTACTTC	CATSNPGQGDYEQYF
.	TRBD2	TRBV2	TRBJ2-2	TGTGCCAGCAAACTAGCGGAACGGAACACCGGGGAGCTGTTTTTT	CASKLAERNTGELFF
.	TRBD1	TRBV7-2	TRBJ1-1	TGTGCCAGCAGCGTTTCGACAGGGATGAACACTGAAGCTTTCTTT	CASSVSTGMNTEAFF